The 24 T cell receptor beta chains below all came from one sample that was sequenced in a study of CD8 T cells in ankylosing spondylitis. These receptors' antigens are unknown. MiXCR, applied by TCRdb to the 5' RACE reads, yields one record per CDR3 protein. The sample has 350,000 to 450,000 distinct CDR3 sequences, roughly a quarter seen once. Broader study findings: Ankylosing spondylitis blood seemed to carry a telltale TCR beta motif made of several highly homologous variants.

The source material was blood, either unsorted or a sorted T cell fraction (not recorded which). These receptors were collected from a male donor with ankylosing spondylitis.

This sequence joins TRBV16 and TRBJ2-1; tentatively, D is TRBD1 (6 bases). The CDR3 totals 15 residues. The germline CDR1 and CDR2 sequences are KGHSY and FQNENV. Between the trimmed V and J ends, which lost 1 base and 5 bases, there was a span of 12 bases. The DNA for the CDR3 is TGTGCCAGCAGCCAATTCCGAGGGGGACACAATGAGCAGTTCTTC. Protein: CASSQFRGGHNEQFF.

This clonotype was observed a handful of times. The chain uses TRBV6-5 and TRBJ1-1; TRBD1 matches at 8 bases. The CDR3 consists of 15 residues. V gave up 5 bases and J gave up 1 base; unmatched junction bases: 6. Per the germline V gene, CDR1 is MNHEY and CDR2 is SVGAGI. The CDR3 loop reads CASSTWDRRNTEAFF. For the CDR3, the DNA is TGTGCCAGCAGTACTTGGGACAGGAGGAACACTGAAGCTTTCTTT.

Here the CDR3 reads CATSTRAGSGNTDTQYF. The CDR3, as DNA: TGTGCCACCAGCACCAGGGCGGGGAGCGGAAACACAGATACGCAGTATTTT. The chain joins TRBV15 to TRBJ2-3; a weak D match, TRBD2 (6 bases). V lost 4 bases and J lost 2, with 19 bases in between. Germline assignment: CDR1 LNHNV and CDR2 YYDKDF (reference sequence). The CDR3 has 17 amino acids. Full variable domain (outside the CDR3, taken from reference TRBV15 and TRBJ2-3): DAMVIQNPRYQVTQFGKPVTLSCSQTLNHNVMYWYQQKSSQAPKLLFHYYDKDFNNEADTPDNFQSRRPNTSFCFLDIRSPGLGDTAMYLCATSTRAGSGNTDTQYFGPGTRLTVL.

J is TRBJ2-1 and V is TRBV3-1, with D perhaps matching TRBD2 (5 bases). This CDR3 region has 13 residues. The ends were cut back, 8 bases at V and 0 bases at J, with 8 bases in the middle. CDR1 is LGHDT, CDR2 YNNKEL, per germline (reference sequence). This CDR3 reads CASEGSSYNEQFF. The CDR3 DNA reads as TGTGCCAGCGAGGGCAGCTCCTACAATGAGCAGTTCTTC.

The V gene is TRBV7-2, the J gene TRBJ2-2; a weak D match, TRBD2 (7 bases). The V end lost 5 bases, the J end lost 6 bases, and 16 bases lay between the germline ends. Germline V gene lookup returns CDR1 SGHTA and CDR2 FQGNSA. This CDR3 spans 15 amino acids. CDR3 loop: CASSNSRGGAGELFF. The CDR3 DNA is TGTGCCAGCAGCAACAGCAGGGGAGGGGCCGGGGAGCTGTTTTTT.

The chain uses TRBV7-2 and TRBJ2-1; D is possibly TRBD1 (5 bases). CDR1 is SGHTA and CDR2 is FQGNSA in the germline V gene. This CDR3 has 14 residues. Between the trimmed V and J ends, which lost 4 bases and 5 bases, there was a span of 12 bases. The CDR3 DNA is TGTGCCAGCAGCTCAGGGTTTTTGGACAATGAGCAGTTCTTC. Translating it yields CASSSGFLDNEQFF.

The table lists this clonotype with a few counts. This sequence joins TRBV3-1 and TRBJ2-5; possibly TRBD2 for D (6 bases). Germline lookup yields CDR1 LGHDT and CDR2 YNNKEL (reference sequence). This CDR3 has 14 residues. Trimming removed 4 bases at V and 1 base at J, with 10 bases between. CDR3 amino acids: CASSPPGVQETQYF. The CDR3 DNA sequence: TGTGCCAGCAGCCCCCCGGGGGTCCAAGAGACCCAGTACTTC.

This clonotype was counted between two and nine times. The V and J genes are TRBV12-3 or TRBV12-4 and TRBJ1-5, with D possibly TRBD1 on 6 matching bases. V was clipped by 6 bases and J by 2 bases, with 17 bases between them. The CDR3 covers 16 residues. This CDR3 is CASSPGADKGNQPQHF. The CDR3, as DNA: TGTGCCAGCAGCCCAGGGGCCGATAAGGGCAATCAGCCCCAGCATTTT.

V and J are TRBV20-1 and TRBJ2-1; 9 bases are shared with TRBD2. The CDR3 is 15 amino acids. Germline V gene sequence: CDR1 DFQATT, CDR2 SNEGSKA (reference sequence). The V gene end was trimmed by 5 bases and the J gene end by 7 bases; junction bases not matched to a gene: 12. In DNA, the CDR3 is TGCAGTGCTGTTAGCGGGAGCCTCCTTACAAATGAGCAGTTCTTC. Amino acid sequence: CSAVSGSLLTNEQFF.

This clonotype was seen only a few times. The V gene is TRBV7-9, the J gene TRBJ2-7; D gene uncertain. Per germline, CDR1 SEHNR and CDR2 FQNEAQ (reference sequence). Deletions cut 2 bases from V and 0 bases from J, with 11 bases between. This CDR3 region has 15 residues. The CDR3 loop is CASSLSPLSSYEQYF. CDR3 sequence (DNA): TGTGCCAGCAGCTTATCCCCGCTAAGCTCCTACGAGCAGTACTTC.

This rearrangement joins TRBV7-7 to TRBJ2-3; TRBD1 matches 7 bases. The CDR3 has 16 amino acids. The V gene end was trimmed by 5 bases and the J gene end by 8 bases; junction bases not matched to a gene: 16. Germline V lookup: CDR1 SSHAT, CDR2 FNYEAQ (reference sequence). Written as DNA, the CDR3 is TGTGCCAGCAGCCGCCCCGGGACAGCCGCTTTGAGTACGCAGTATTTT. This translates into CASSRPGTAALSTQYF.

This clonotype was seen a single time. The chain links TRBV20-1 to TRBJ2-7; 9 nucleotides line up with TRBD1. The CDR3 sequence is 13 residues long. Germline trimming cut 6 bases from V and 2 bases from J; bases unmatched to any gene: 5. CDR1 and CDR2 (germline): DFQATT, SNEGSKA (reference sequence). CDR3 DNA: TGCAGTGCGCCCGGGACAGGGACCTACGAGCAGTACTTC. Amino acid sequence: CSAPGTGTYEQYF.

CDR3 sequence: CAWSVRWYMNTEAFF. CDR3 DNA: TGTGCCTGGAGTGTACGGTGGTACATGAACACTGAAGCTTTCTTT. The V gene is TRBV30, the J gene TRBJ1-1; no clear D. This CDR3 has 15 amino acids. The germline gives CDR1 GTSNPN, CDR2 SVGIG (reference sequence). V was cut by 0 bases and J by 0 bases, with 11 bases left in between. Drawing the rest from reference TRBV30 and TRBJ1-1, the complete variable domain is SQTIHQWPATLVQPVGSPLSLECTVEGTSNPNLYWYRQAAGRGLQLLFYSVGIGQISSEVPQNLSASRPQDRQFILSSKKLLLSDSGFYLCAWSVRWYMNTEAFFGQGTRLTVV.

The V call is TRBV28, the J call TRBJ2-7; D remains ambiguous. Germline V CDR1 and CDR2: MDHEN, SYDVKM. CDR3 size: 15 residues. Trimming shortened V by 4 bases and J by 5 bases, and 18 bases separated the two germline ends. Written as DNA, the CDR3 is TGTGCCAGCAGTTCCCTGGGCCGCGGCCCTCACGAGCAGTACTTC. Translated: CASSSLGRGPHEQYF.

This clonotype was observed a handful of times. The chain joins TRBV18 to TRBJ2-1; 10 nucleotides align to TRBD2. Trimming cost V 6 bases and J 8 bases; bases outside gene matches: 10. Per the germline V gene, CDR1 is KGHSH and CDR2 is LQKENI. There are 15 residues in the CDR3. CDR3 protein: CASSPAGGLAYEQFF. CDR3 nucleotides: TGTGCCAGCTCCCCGGCCGGGGGACTAGCGTATGAGCAGTTCTTC.

This clonotype occurred a few times. The chain employs TRBV3-1 and TRBJ2-1, with 14 bases fitting TRBD2. Trimming removed 3 bases from V and 11 bases from J; junction bases left unmatched: 12. In germline, CDR1 is LGHDT, CDR2 YNNKEL (reference sequence). The CDR3 consists of 17 residues. The CDR3 loop reads CASSQVPRTSGRRKQFF. CDR3 DNA sequence: TGTGCCAGCAGCCAGGTGCCTAGGACTAGCGGGAGGAGAAAGCAGTTCTTC.

This clonotype was counted only a few times. The rearrangement uses TRBV20-1 and TRBJ2-1; D is uncertain. With 6 bases removed from V and 5 bases from J, the gap between germline ends came to 14 bases. This CDR3 comprises 13 residues. Germline CDR1 and CDR2: DFQATT and SNEGSKA (reference sequence). In nucleotides, the CDR3 is TGCAGTGCCCCACGGGCAACCAACAATGAGCAGTTCTTC. Protein: CSAPRATNNEQFF.

The CDR3 DNA follows: TGTGCCAGCAGCACCGGGACAGGGGTGGACACTGAAGCTTTCTTT. It codes for CASSTGTGVDTEAFF. The gene calls are TRBV7-9 and TRBJ1-1; 10 nucleotides align to TRBD1. Trimming took 5 bases from V and 3 from J; bases not matched to a gene: 6. CDR3 size: 15 residues. Germline-derived CDR1 and CDR2 are SEHNR and FQNEAQ (reference sequence). Variable domain in full (rest from reference TRBV7-9 and TRBJ1-1): DTGVSQNPRHKITKRGQNVTFRCDPISEHNRLYWYRQTLGQGPEFLTYFQNEAQLEKSRLLSDRFSAERPKGSFSTLEIQRTEQGDSAMYLCASSTGTGVDTEAFFGQGTRLTVV.

This clonotype was counted many times. The rearrangement uses TRBV24-1 and TRBJ2-1; perhaps TRBD2 as D (5 bases). The CDR3 has 14 amino acids. Germline V CDR1 and CDR2: KGHDR, SFDVKD. V dropped 4 bases and J dropped 5 bases, with 11 bases sitting between them. CDR3 loop: CATSDGGSHNEQFF. The CDR3 DNA sequence: TGTGCCACCAGTGACGGAGGTTCGCACAATGAGCAGTTCTTC.

The table lists this clonotype with a few counts. The chain's CDR3 is CASSSGRVRQFF. Written as DNA, the CDR3 is TGTGCCAGCAGCTCCGGGAGGGTGCGGCAGTTCTTC. This chain connects TRBV7-6 to TRBJ2-1; 8 bases are a match to TRBD2. Germline V gives CDR1 SGHVS, CDR2 FNYEAQ. The CDR3 is 12 amino acids. Trimming cost V 4 bases and J 12 bases; bases outside gene matches: 5.

This clonotype was counted once. V usage is TRBV5-1 and J usage is TRBJ2-4; 8 nucleotides line up with TRBD1. The CDR3 runs 17 residues. Germline assignment: CDR1 SGHRS and CDR2 YFSETQ. The V and J ends lost 4 bases and 0 bases, in that order; junction bases with no gene match: 9. The CDR3 reads CASSPTDRGEAKNIQYF. The CDR3 region has the DNA TGCGCCAGCAGCCCAACCGACAGGGGTGAAGCCAAAAACATTCAGTACTTC.

This sequence joins TRBV10-1 and TRBJ2-1; tentative D call: TRBD1 (5 bases). Trimming stripped 7 bases from V and 6 bases from J, with 13 bases between. CDR1 and CDR2 from the germline V gene are WNHNN and SYGVQD (reference sequence). The CDR3 consists of 13 residues. The DNA of the CDR3 is TGCGCCAGCACCCCGGACAACGTCAATGAGCAGTTCTTC. Encoded protein: CASTPDNVNEQFF.

This clonotype was seen a handful of times. This sequence joins TRBV3-1 and TRBJ2-1; TRBD2 matches at 7 bases. Per the germline V gene, CDR1 is LGHDT and CDR2 is YNNKEL (reference sequence). The CDR3 has 15 residues. Germline trimming cut 6 bases from V and 5 bases from J; bases unmatched to any gene: 10. CDR3 nucleotide sequence: TGTGCCAGCAGTCATCTAGCGGCGAAACACAATGAGCAGTTCTTC. This codes for CASSHLAAKHNEQFF.

The V call is TRBV12-3 or TRBV12-4, the J call TRBJ1-6; 7 bases map to TRBD1. The CDR3 contains 14 residues. With V trimmed by 4 bases and J by 10 bases, 7 bases remained unmatched. The CDR3 DNA is TGTGCCAGCAGTTCACGGACAGGTTCCTCACCCCTCCACTTT. This codes for CASSSRTGSSPLHF.